These 23 T cell receptor beta chains came from one sample sequenced in a study of blood T cell repertoires in COVID-19. The assay was immunoSEQ multiplex PCR, and TCRdb's table has in-frame clones only and misses some. The sample yields about 180,000 clones, around 85% seen once. The sequenced sample consisted of PBMCs or T cells enriched from blood (not recorded which). These receptors came from a man aged 35 to 55 who had recovered from COVID-19.

This clone showed up just a few times. The J gene is TRBJ1-1, the V gene TRBV10-2; D may be TRBD1 (6 bases). CDR1 is WSHSY, CDR2 SAAADI, per germline. This CDR3 region has 13 residues. V dropped 3 bases and J dropped 4 bases, with 9 bases sitting between them. The DNA for the CDR3 is TGCGCCAGCAGTGATCGGGGGGCCACTGAAGCTTTCTTT. It is translated as CASSDRGATEAFF.

The chain carries TRBV10-3 and TRBJ1-3; a possible D gene is TRBD1 (5 bases). Trimming removed 6 bases at V and 6 bases at J, with 9 bases between. Germline lookup yields CDR1 ENHRY and CDR2 SYGVKD. CDR3 length: 12 amino acids. CDR3 region: CAIRGLENTIYF. CDR3 in DNA: TGTGCCATCAGGGGGCTGGAAAACACCATATATTTT.

The CDR3 nucleotides read TGTGCCAGTCACAGGGGGCTCATCCCAAATCAGCCCCAGCATTTT. Translating it yields CASHRGLIPNQPQHF. The rearrangement joins TRBV2 to TRBJ1-5, with 9 bases matching TRBD1. The length of the CDR3 is 15 residues. Looked up from germline, CDR1 is SNHLY and CDR2 is FYNNEI. The junction had 10 bases not matched to a gene; V was cut back by 9 bases and J by 4 bases.

The V and J genes are TRBV3-1 (or the pseudogene TRBV3-2) and TRBJ2-3, with unresolved D. There are 13 residues in the CDR3. V gave up 7 bases and J gave up 5 bases, with 13 bases separating them. Germline lookup yields CDR1 LGHDT and CDR2 YNNKEL (reference sequence). The CDR3 coding sequence is TGTGCCAGCACAGACCCGCCGGGAGATACGCAGTATTTT. Translated, it gives CASTDPPGDTQYF.

The J gene is TRBJ2-7, the V gene TRBV30; TRBD1 aligns across 11 bases. V trimming: 6 bases; J trimming: 3 bases; junction bases outside the gene matches: 4. The CDR3 runs 13 residues. CDR1 GTSNPN and CDR2 SVGIG come from the germline V gene (reference sequence). CDR3 amino acids: CACGTGGYYEQYF. DNA of the CDR3: TGTGCCTGTGGGACAGGGGGATACTACGAGCAGTACTTC.

The chain recombines TRBV28 with TRBJ1-2; unclear D gene. Germline V lookup: CDR1 MDHEN, CDR2 SYDVKM. V was shortened by 6 bases and J by 2 bases, with 4 bases between the two germline ends. The CDR3 covers 11 residues. The CDR3 protein is CASSRNYGYTF. CDR3 DNA sequence: TGTGCCAGCAGCAGAAACTATGGCTACACCTTC.

The chain uses TRBV6-5 and TRBJ2-1; weak D call: TRBD1 (6 bases). The V gene lost 10 bases and the J gene lost 0 bases, with 16 bases spanning the gap. CDR3 length: 15 residues. CDR1 is MNHEY, CDR2 SVGAGI, per germline. The CDR3 bases are TGTGCCACCACCCCAGGGGCGCTCTCCTACAATGAGCAGTTCTTC. This encodes CATTPGALSYNEQFF.

This clone was picked up one time. The chain carries TRBV12-3 or TRBV12-4 and TRBJ2-5; D possibly corresponds to TRBD1 (6 bases). CDR3 size: 13 residues. The germline V and J ends were trimmed by 4 bases and 7 bases, with 13 bases remaining between them. In DNA, the CDR3 is TGTGCCAGCAGTTCAGGGGCCCGGGGGACCCAGTACTTC. This gives the protein CASSSGARGTQYF.

The chain has TRBV3-1 (or the pseudogene TRBV3-2) and TRBJ1-5; D call uncertain. CDR3 length: 14 residues. Germline V CDR1 and CDR2: LGHDT, YNNKEL (reference sequence). The ends were cut back, 5 bases at V and 3 bases at J, with 11 bases in the middle. This CDR3 reads CASSAREINQPQHF. The CDR3 bases are TGTGCCAGCAGCGCCCGGGAGATCAATCAGCCCCAGCATTTT.

The chain couples TRBV27 to TRBJ1-1; no definite D call. The CDR3 has 18 amino acids. Trimming left V 0 bases short and J 0 bases short, with 17 bases between. Germline V gene data show CDR1 as MNHEY and CDR2 as SMNVEV (reference sequence). In DNA form, the CDR3 reads TGTGCCAGCAGTTTATCGTACCGCCAAGACACGATGAACACTGAAGCTTTCTTT. Protein product: CASSLSYRQDTMNTEAFF.

Note on this clone: Other DNA sequences in this sample translate to the same CDR3. V usage is TRBV9 and J usage is TRBJ2-5, with 10 nucleotides matching TRBD1. V lost 4 bases and J lost 2; bases outside the gene matches: 8. There are 16 residues in the CDR3. Germline V gene sequence: CDR1 SGDLS, CDR2 YYNGEE. CDR3 sequence: CASSPRDRGGQETQYF. The CDR3 DNA follows: TGTGCCAGCAGCCCCCGGGACAGGGGAGGACAAGAGACCCAGTACTTC.

The genes are TRBV6-6 and TRBJ2-3, with 7 bases identical to TRBD1. Looked up from germline, CDR1 is MNHNY and CDR2 is SVGAGI (reference sequence). V lost 5 bases, J lost 3 bases, and 5 bases stayed unmatched. The CDR3 covers 14 residues. Written as DNA, the CDR3 is TGTGCCAGCAGTAACAGGGGTTCAACAGATACGCAGTATTTT. Amino acids: CASSNRGSTDTQYF.

The sample holds a few counts of this clone. This chain joins TRBV27 and TRBJ1-6; the match to TRBD1 covers 8 bases. Germline CDR1 and CDR2: MNHEY and SMNVEV (reference sequence). The trim removed 3 bases at V and 6 bases at J, leaving 1 base unmatched. The CDR3 sequence is 14 residues long. The CDR3 nucleotides are TGTGCCAGCAGTTTGGGACAGGTTAATTCACCCCTCCACTTT. Translating gives CASSLGQVNSPLHF.

This clone has a single count. J is TRBJ1-2 and V is TRBV6-5; D is uncertain. V lost 6 bases and J 3 bases, leaving 5 bases between the germline ends. Germline V gene lookup returns CDR1 MNHEY and CDR2 SVGAGI. The CDR3 covers 11 residues. The CDR3 DNA follows: TGTGCCAGCAGCCTAGACTATGGCTACACCTTC. Translating gives CASSLDYGYTF.

The gene calls are TRBV27 and TRBJ2-7; 12 bases agree with TRBD2. V was pared by 5 bases and J by 5 bases, with 4 bases of the junction left unmatched. Germline loops: CDR1 MNHEY, CDR2 SMNVEV (reference sequence). The CDR3 is 14 amino acids. The CDR3 coding sequence is TGTGCCAGCAGTCCCGGACTAGCGGGAAACGAGCAGTACTTC. Protein: CASSPGLAGNEQYF.

The CDR3 sequence is CASSESARNYNEQFF. For the CDR3, the DNA is TGCGCCAGCAGTGAGTCGGCTAGAAACTACAATGAGCAGTTCTTC. The J gene is TRBJ2-1, the V gene TRBV10-1; D is undetermined. The CDR3 is 15 amino acids. Deletions cut 0 bases from V and 3 bases from J, with 9 bases between. Looked up from germline, CDR1 is WNHNN and CDR2 is SYGVQD (reference sequence).

CDR3 sequence reads: CASSRGTWIRYGYTF. In nucleotides, the CDR3 is TGTGCCAGCAGCCGGGGGACATGGATCCGCTATGGCTACACCTTC. The V call is TRBV3-1 (or the pseudogene TRBV3-2), the J call TRBJ1-2; TRBD1 is a possible D gene (6 bases). V was shortened by 4 bases and J by 4 bases, with 16 bases between the two germline ends. Germline values: CDR1 LGHDT, CDR2 YNNKEL (reference sequence). The CDR3 totals 15 residues.

The chain joins TRBV28 to TRBJ1-1; TRBD1 might be the D (6 bases). CDR3 length: 14 amino acids. In germline, CDR1 is MDHEN, CDR2 SYDVKM. Trimming cost V 7 bases and J 1 base, with 13 bases left between them. CDR3 region: CASNIQGENTEAFF. CDR3 sequence (DNA): TGTGCCAGCAACATACAGGGAGAGAACACTGAAGCTTTCTTT.

The rearrangement uses TRBV28 and TRBJ1-2; D is possibly TRBD1 (5 bases). V lost 5 bases and J lost 2, with 12 bases in between. The germline CDR1 and CDR2 sequences are MDHEN and SYDVKM. This CDR3 comprises 14 residues. In DNA, the CDR3 is TGTGCCAGCAGTCCCCGCGGGGCGAACTATGGCTACACCTTC. This encodes CASSPRGANYGYTF.

This chain joins TRBV11-2 and TRBJ1-2; TRBD1 is a possible D gene (6 bases). CDR3 length equals 13 residues. Germline lookup yields CDR1 SGHAT and CDR2 FQNNGV. V was shortened by 1 base and J by 8 bases, with 11 bases between the two germline ends. This chain's CDR3 is CASSLGGHSGYTF. CDR3 DNA sequence: TGTGCCAGCAGCTTAGGGGGACATTCGGGCTACACCTTC.

The chain employs TRBV9 and TRBJ1-1, with 9 nucleotides matching TRBD1. V lost 7 bases and J lost 8; bases outside the gene matches: 9. This CDR3 has 13 amino acids. Germline V gene lookup returns CDR1 SGDLS and CDR2 YYNGEE. The CDR3 coding sequence is TGTGCCAGCTCACCCTCCGGGACAGGGGAAGCTTTCTTT. It translates to CASSPSGTGEAFF.

The chain joins TRBV9 to TRBJ2-3, with D hard to call. There are 14 residues in the CDR3. CDR1 is SGDLS, CDR2 YYNGEE, per germline. The V and J ends lost 0 bases and 2 bases respectively, with 7 bases between them. CDR3 loop: CASSVGADTDTQYF. The CDR3 DNA follows: TGTGCCAGCAGCGTAGGGGCAGACACAGATACGCAGTATTTT.

V is TRBV14 and J is TRBJ1-4; D is perhaps TRBD1 (6 bases). From germline, CDR1 is SGHDN and CDR2 FVKESK. The CDR3 has 16 residues. Trimming pared 4 bases from V and 3 bases from J, leaving 15 bases between. For the CDR3, the DNA is TGTGCCAGCAGCCCTAACAGGGTCTGGTCTAATGAAAAACTGTTTTTT. This encodes CASSPNRVWSNEKLFF.